These T cell receptor beta chains were read from a single sample in a study of cytomegalovirus exposure and HLA in healthy donors. Generated by immunoSEQ multiplex PCR, the TCRdb table keeps only in-frame clones and is missing some. The table shows about 120,000 clones, with 7% to 9.5% occurring only once. The sample consisted of PBMCs. The receptors were sampled from a woman aged 40 to 50 in good health and CMV-seropositive. Each CDR3 is given with its conserved first and last residue. Each record gives: CDR3 protein, CDR3 DNA, J gene, clone size, D gene, V gene. A D gene is named only where the DNA matches it firmly. Clone size, where shown, is once, few, many, or a class for clones that have expanded.

cdr3_aa: CATHTLISGYGYTF
cdr3_nt: TGTGCCACCCACACGTTAATTTCTGGCTATGGCTACACCTTC
j_call: TRBJ1-2
clone_size: few
d_call: .
v_call: TRBV2

cdr3_aa: CASTLLWGGSEQFF
cdr3_nt: TGTGCCAGCACCCTACTTTGGGGGGGGTCTGAGCAGTTCTTC
j_call: TRBJ2-1
clone_size: few
d_call: TRBD2
v_call: TRBV27

cdr3_aa: CASSTRGRRGNSPLHF
cdr3_nt: TGTGCCAGCAGTACCAGGGGGCGCAGGGGGAATTCACCCCTCCACTTT
j_call: TRBJ1-6
clone_size: .
d_call: TRBD1
v_call: TRBV2

cdr3_aa: CASSVSGTGPEQYF
cdr3_nt: TGTGCCAGCAGCGTATCCGGGACAGGGCCCGAGCAGTACTTC
j_call: TRBJ2-7
clone_size: .
d_call: TRBD1
v_call: TRBV7-9

cdr3_aa: CASSQRQGQPQHF
cdr3_nt: TGTGCCAGCAGTCAACGGCAGGGACAGCCCCAGCATTTT
j_call: TRBJ1-5
clone_size: .
d_call: .
v_call: TRBV2

cdr3_aa: CASSLQHGNTIYF
cdr3_nt: TGTGCCAGCAGCTTACAACACGGAAACACCATATATTTT
j_call: TRBJ1-3
clone_size: .
d_call: .
v_call: TRBV7-3

cdr3_aa: CASSPNAGQGEVGNTIYF
cdr3_nt: TGCGCCAGCAGCCCCAACGCAGGACAGGGTGAAGTAGGAAACACCATATATTTT
j_call: TRBJ1-3
clone_size: .
d_call: TRBD1
v_call: TRBV5-1

cdr3_aa: CASSEGAGRNYGYTF
cdr3_nt: TGTGCCAGCAGTGAAGGGGCAGGGCGGAACTATGGCTACACCTTC
j_call: TRBJ1-2
clone_size: many
d_call: .
v_call: TRBV6-1

cdr3_aa: CAISVSSGAYEQYF
cdr3_nt: TGTGCCATCAGTGTTTCTAGCGGGGCCTACGAGCAGTACTTC
j_call: TRBJ2-7
clone_size: few
d_call: TRBD2
v_call: TRBV10-3

cdr3_aa: CASSLGVFGNEKLFF
cdr3_nt: TGTGCCAGCAGCTTAGGAGTATTTGGTAATGAAAAACTGTTTTTT
j_call: TRBJ1-4
clone_size: few
d_call: .
v_call: TRBV7-8

cdr3_aa: CSARTGGEKLFF
cdr3_nt: TGCAGCGCAAGGACAGGGGGTGAAAAACTGTTTTTT
j_call: TRBJ1-4
clone_size: .
d_call: TRBD1
v_call: TRBV29-1

cdr3_aa: CASSYRGEGTYEQYF
cdr3_nt: TGTGCCAGCAGTTACCGGGGGGAGGGGACCTACGAGCAGTACTTC
j_call: TRBJ2-7
clone_size: .
d_call: TRBD2
v_call: TRBV6-5

cdr3_aa: CASIQGGGRLSYEQYF
cdr3_nt: TGTGCCAGCATCCAAGGCGGGGGGCGTCTTTCTTACGAGCAGTACTTC
j_call: TRBJ2-7
clone_size: few
d_call: TRBD2
v_call: TRBV28

cdr3_aa: CASSEERATGEQYF
cdr3_nt: TGTGCCAGCAGTGAAGAGAGGGCCACGGGGGAGCAGTACTTC
j_call: TRBJ2-7
clone_size: .
d_call: .
v_call: TRBV2

cdr3_aa: CASSWGGYQETQYF
cdr3_nt: TGTGCCAGCAGTTGGGGGGGATACCAAGAGACCCAGTACTTC
j_call: TRBJ2-5
clone_size: .
d_call: TRBD2
v_call: TRBV25-1

cdr3_aa: CASSFFDRSYEQYF
cdr3_nt: TGTGCCAGCAGTTTCTTCGACAGATCCTACGAGCAGTACTTC
j_call: TRBJ2-7
clone_size: .
d_call: .
v_call: TRBV28

cdr3_aa: CASSTDSSPYEQYF
cdr3_nt: TGTGCCAGCAGCACAGACAGTAGCCCCTACGAGCAGTACTTC
j_call: TRBJ2-7
clone_size: .
d_call: .
v_call: TRBV9

cdr3_aa: CASSFLTGNEQFF
cdr3_nt: TGTGCCAGCAGTTTTTTGACAGGCAATGAGCAGTTCTTC
j_call: TRBJ2-1
clone_size: few
d_call: .
v_call: TRBV27

cdr3_aa: CASSLASSYEQYF
cdr3_nt: TGCGCCAGCAGCTTGGCGAGCTCCTACGAGCAGTACTTC
j_call: TRBJ2-7
clone_size: .
d_call: .
v_call: TRBV5-1

cdr3_aa: CASRRGERRDTQYF
cdr3_nt: TGTGCCAGCAGGCGGGGGGAACGGAGAGATACGCAGTATTTT
j_call: TRBJ2-3
clone_size: .
d_call: TRBD2
v_call: TRBV6-4

cdr3_aa: CASTQTVANTEAFF
cdr3_nt: TGTGCCAGCACTCAGACAGTTGCGAACACTGAAGCTTTCTTT
j_call: TRBJ1-1
clone_size: few
d_call: .
v_call: TRBV28

cdr3_aa: CASSSPRQSTDTQYF
cdr3_nt: TGTGCCAGCAGTTCCCCCCGACAGAGCACAGATACGCAGTATTTT
j_call: TRBJ2-3
clone_size: .
d_call: .
v_call: TRBV6-6

cdr3_aa: CASRDRTVRGYTF
cdr3_nt: TGTGCCAGCAGGGACCGGACAGTTCGCGGCTACACCTTC
j_call: TRBJ1-2
clone_size: few
d_call: .
v_call: TRBV6-5

cdr3_aa: CASSHTGRGPLSYEQYF
cdr3_nt: TGCGCCAGCAGCCATACCGGGCGGGGGCCCCTCTCCTACGAGCAGTACTTC
j_call: TRBJ2-7
clone_size: few
d_call: .
v_call: TRBV4-1

cdr3_aa: CATSGSGTSGFASYNEQFF
cdr3_nt: TGTGCCACCAGCGGTTCCGGGACTAGCGGGTTTGCTTCCTACAATGAGCAGTTCTTC
j_call: TRBJ2-1
clone_size: .
d_call: TRBD2
v_call: TRBV15

cdr3_aa: CATLEGLNTEAFF
cdr3_nt: TGTGCCACATTGGAGGGATTGAACACTGAAGCTTTCTTT
j_call: TRBJ1-1
clone_size: .
d_call: .
v_call: TRBV28

cdr3_aa: CASRRAGTGVDEAFF
cdr3_nt: TGTGCCAGCAGGCGCGCGGGGACAGGAGTTGATGAAGCTTTCTTT
j_call: TRBJ1-1
clone_size: .
d_call: TRBD1
v_call: TRBV27

cdr3_aa: CASSLWRSTDTQYF
cdr3_nt: TGTGCCAGCAGTTTATGGCGGAGCACAGATACGCAGTATTTT
j_call: TRBJ2-3
clone_size: few
d_call: .
v_call: TRBV27

cdr3_aa: CASSLWHRGETQYF
cdr3_nt: TGTGCCAGCAGTTTATGGCACAGGGGAGAGACCCAGTACTTC
j_call: TRBJ2-5
clone_size: .
d_call: TRBD1
v_call: TRBV27

cdr3_aa: CASSLGQGANYGYTF
cdr3_nt: TGCGCCAGCAGCTTAGGACAGGGAGCAAACTATGGCTACACCTTC
j_call: TRBJ1-2
clone_size: .
d_call: TRBD1
v_call: TRBV5-1

cdr3_aa: CASSIAPTGPTEAFF
cdr3_nt: TGTGCCAGTAGTATAGCCCCGACAGGGCCCACTGAAGCTTTCTTT
j_call: TRBJ1-1
clone_size: few
d_call: TRBD1
v_call: TRBV19

cdr3_aa: CASRLTGAGANVLTF
cdr3_nt: TGTGCCAGCAGACTTACAGGAGCTGGGGCCAACGTCCTGACTTTC
j_call: TRBJ2-6
clone_size: .
d_call: .
v_call: TRBV6-5

cdr3_aa: CASSSTGIVNEQFF
cdr3_nt: TGTGCCAGTAGTTCGACAGGTATAGTGAATGAGCAGTTCTTC
j_call: TRBJ2-1
clone_size: .
d_call: .
v_call: TRBV19

cdr3_aa: CASSPPTGTYEQYF
cdr3_nt: TGTGCCAGCTCACCACCGACAGGAACCTACGAGCAGTACTTC
j_call: TRBJ2-7
clone_size: .
d_call: .
v_call: TRBV18

cdr3_aa: CASSPSGAGVSYEQYF
cdr3_nt: TGTGCCAGCAGTCCTTCGGGTGCGGGGGTGTCCTACGAGCAGTACTTC
j_call: TRBJ2-7
clone_size: few
d_call: TRBD2
v_call: TRBV27

cdr3_aa: CSVGGEQGGYGYTF
cdr3_nt: TGCAGCGTTGGGGGGGAACAGGGGGGATATGGCTACACCTTC
j_call: TRBJ1-2
clone_size: few
d_call: TRBD1
v_call: TRBV29-1

cdr3_aa: CASSLAGGRREQYF
cdr3_nt: TGTGCCAGCAGCTTGGCAGGGGGCCGGAGAGAGCAGTACTTC
j_call: TRBJ2-7
clone_size: .
d_call: TRBD1
v_call: TRBV11-1